The T cell receptor beta chain described here comes from a study of T-cell memory formation after mild COVID-19. Across the whole study: Across donors, TCR clusters were largely donor specific. Study results and caveats: Several responding clones turned up in pre-infection memory, indicating that cross-reactive memory may have taken part. Clones shrinking between day 15 and 85 showed a balanced CD4/CD8 split, and those that grew later tilted toward CD4+. For contracting clones, CD4+ ones sat mainly in CM and EM, CD8+ in EMRA.

V lost 3 bases and J 7 bases, leaving 16 bases between the germline ends. Germline CDR1 reads DFQATT; CDR2 reads SNEGSKA (reference sequence). CDR3 size: 14 residues. TCRdb re-analysed the 5' RACE reads in MiXCR, keeping a single row per CDR3 protein. The table lists some 210,000 distinct CDR3 sequences, around 19% of them singletons, with around 2.4% in the top ten. On this clonotype itself: Its antigen remains unknown.

Sample: PBMCs or a T cell subset sorted from them (not recorded which). The J gene is TRBJ2-4, the V gene TRBV20-1; tentative D call: TRBD1 (6 bases). This receptor was taken from an adult woman who had mild COVID-19 (a few samples of this study predate the infection). Cell type and time point are not known. CDR3 in DNA: TGCAGTGCTAGGGACCGACAGGCTAGCAACATTCAGTACTTC. Its translation: CSARDRQASNIQYF.